These T cell receptor beta chains were read from a single sample in a study of T cell responses to AZD1222 COVID-19 vaccine. Libraries were prepared by immunoSEQ multiplex PCR; TCRdb keeps only in-frame clonotypes and omits some of them. Among around 120,000 clones listed, around 90% were seen once. The specimen was peripheral blood, collected on day 0 of MenACWY control vaccination. These receptors were obtained from an adult in good health. Both conserved end residues are part of each CDR3. D genes are given only for firm matches. Clone size is shown for a subset of rows, as once, few, many or a class of expanded clone.

len	d_gene	v_gene	abundance	j_gene	CDR3nt	CDR3aa
13	.	TRBV6-4	.	TRBJ2-7	TGTGCCAGCGCCAGAGGGGTTGGGTACGAGCAGTACTTC	CASARGVGYEQYF
12	.	TRBV10-3	once	TRBJ2-7	TGTGCCATCGGGCCGGAACCCTACGAGCAGTACTTC	CAIGPEPYEQYF
15	.	TRBV3-1/TRBV3-2	few	TRBJ1-1	TGTGCCAGCAGCCAAGAAAGGGTGTGGTACACTGAAGCTTTCTTT	CASSQERVWYTEAFF
15	.	TRBV6-6	.	TRBJ2-2	TGTGCCAGCACCAAATGGGGGCTTGGCACCGGGGAGCTGTTTTTT	CASTKWGLGTGELFF
15	.	TRBV27	.	TRBJ2-7	TGTGCCAGCAGTCCCGGGGACCCTCTCATCTACGAGCAGTACTTC	CASSPGDPLIYEQYF
14	.	TRBV10-3	few	TRBJ1-1	TGTGCCATCAGTGATGTGGGGCGGGACACTGAAGCTTTCTTT	CAISDVGRDTEAFF
14	.	TRBV6-5	.	TRBJ2-7	TGTGCCAGCAGTTACTACCCTGACAGAGCCCAGCAGTACTTC	CASSYYPDRAQQYF
11	.	TRBV28	.	TRBJ2-1	TGTGCCAGCAGTAATAGTAGGATGCAGTTCTTC	CASSNSRMQFF
12	.	TRBV6-1	.	TRBJ2-3	TGTGCCAGCAGTGAAGCGCGAGGTACGCAGTATTTT	CASSEARGTQYF
15	.	TRBV19	.	TRBJ2-3	TGTGCCACATATCCCGGGACAACCTACACAGATACGCAGTATTTT	CATYPGTTYTDTQYF
16	.	TRBV19	.	TRBJ2-6	TGTGCCAGTAGAGCCCCGTTAGGGTCTGGGGCCAACGTCCTGACTTTC	CASRAPLGSGANVLTF
15	.	TRBV18	once	TRBJ2-5	TGTGCCAGCACCGTCTCGGGGCCCTCCAGGGAGACCCAGTACTTC	CASTVSGPSRETQYF
14	.	TRBV28	.	TRBJ2-4	TGTGCCAGCAGTCACCTCCTGGAGGAAAACATTCAGTACTTC	CASSHLLEENIQYF
14	.	TRBV2	once	TRBJ1-2	TGTGCCAGCAGTGGGAGGGGGAAAGTACTTGGCTACACCTTC	CASSGRGKVLGYTF
14	TRBD1	TRBV30	.	TRBJ2-7	TGTGCCTGGAGAAGGCAGGGGGCTCTGAACGAGCAGTACTTC	CAWRRQGALNEQYF
10	.	TRBV28	.	TRBJ2-5	TGTGCCAGCAGCCAAGAGACCCAGTACTTC	CASSQETQYF
13	.	TRBV30	.	TRBJ1-2	TGTGCCTGGAGTGTTTTAGCGGGGTATGGCTACACCTTC	CAWSVLAGYGYTF
14	TRBD2	TRBV2	.	TRBJ2-7	TGTGCCAGCAGTGAACGTCTAGCGGGAGGCGAGCAGTACTTC	CASSERLAGGEQYF
13	TRBD1	TRBV28	.	TRBJ1-2	TGTGCCAGCAGGGGAACAGGGGGCTCTGGCTACACCTTC	CASRGTGGSGYTF
13	.	TRBV13	.	TRBJ1-2	TGTGCCAGCAGCTTAGGGGCCGACTATGGCTACACCTTC	CASSLGADYGYTF
14	.	TRBV7-9	.	TRBJ2-5	TGTGCCAGCAGCTTAGGACTTGTCGACGAGACCCAGTACTTC	CASSLGLVDETQYF